The clone carrying this T cell receptor (beta chain) was picked up a small number of times. The sample comes from a study of blood T cell repertoires in COVID-19. As for the study in general: The study drew acute and convalescent COVID-19 samples from the United States, Italy and Spain.

Per the study methods: Estimated nucleated cell counts came from reference gene primer amplification. The table came from immunoSEQ multiplex PCR; TCRdb's copy has only in-frame clones and leaves some out. V and J calls and clone size are as listed in that table; D and trimming were resolved from the DNA. The sample yields approximately 90,000 clones, around 90% seen once. Between the trimmed V and J ends, which lost 6 bases and 10 bases, there was a span of 10 bases. The CDR3 sequence is 11 residues long. Germline-derived CDR1 and CDR2 are SGHAT and FQNNGV. The V and J genes are TRBV11-2 and TRBJ2-1; D is uncertain. Sequenced: peripheral blood. This clonotype originated in a woman at least 80 years old with acute or convalescent COVID-19. DNA for the CDR3: TGTGCCAGCAGTGTTCAGAGGGAGCAGTTCTTC. Its translation is CASSVQREQFF.